Listed below are T cell receptor beta chains from one sample, sequenced in a study of CD8 T cells in ankylosing spondylitis. TCRdb analysed the 5' RACE reads with MiXCR anew, one entry per CDR3 protein. The repertoire holds about 260,000 distinct CDR3 sequences, with roughly a quarter as singletons. Sequenced input: blood, either unsorted or a sorted T cell fraction (not recorded which). Receptors originate from a male donor with ankylosing spondylitis or in good health (not recorded which). Each CDR3 is given with its conserved first and last residue. Each record gives: V gene, D gene, CDR3 length, clone size, J gene, CDR3 DNA, CDR3 protein. The D gene is left open where the match is weak. Only part of the rows carry a size: once, few, many, or a class if the clone is expanded.

v_gene: TRBV29-1
d_gene: .
len: 17
abundance: .
j_gene: TRBJ2-7
CDR3nt: TGCAGCGTTGGGGGCCTCCGGAACACATGGAAAACCTACGAGCAGTACTTC
CDR3aa: CSVGGLRNTWKTYEQYF

v_gene: TRBV6-5
d_gene: .
len: 18
abundance: .
j_gene: TRBJ2-7
CDR3nt: TGTGCCAGCAGTTCTACCCCCCGCGCAGGGACCAACTCCTACGAGCAGTACTTC
CDR3aa: CASSSTPRAGTNSYEQYF

v_gene: TRBV20-1
d_gene: .
len: 12
abundance: .
j_gene: TRBJ1-2
CDR3nt: TGCAGTGCTGTAACTTGGGGGGGCGGCTACACCTTC
CDR3aa: CSAVTWGGGYTF

v_gene: TRBV2
d_gene: .
len: 15
abundance: few
j_gene: TRBJ1-1
CDR3nt: TGTGCCAGCAGTGGAGAGGGGAGGTTGGACACTGAAGCTTTCTTT
CDR3aa: CASSGEGRLDTEAFF

v_gene: TRBV20-1
d_gene: .
len: 14
abundance: few
j_gene: TRBJ2-3
CDR3nt: TGCAGTGCTAGAGATCCCCGGGGCACAGATACGCAGTATTTT
CDR3aa: CSARDPRGTDTQYF

v_gene: TRBV20-1
d_gene: TRBD2
len: 16
abundance: many
j_gene: TRBJ2-5
CDR3nt: TGCAGTGCTAGAGATTATGATGAGCGGGGGGGGGAGACCCAGTACTTC
CDR3aa: CSARDYDERGGETQYF

v_gene: TRBV10-2
d_gene: .
len: 10
abundance: .
j_gene: TRBJ1-2
CDR3nt: TGCGCCTCCGGAGGGGACGGCTACACCTTC
CDR3aa: CASGGDGYTF

v_gene: TRBV11-3
d_gene: .
len: 13
abundance: .
j_gene: TRBJ1-1
CDR3nt: TGTGCCAGCAGCGTCGGGCGATACACTGAAGCTTTCTTT
CDR3aa: CASSVGRYTEAFF

v_gene: TRBV12-3/TRBV12-4
d_gene: TRBD2
len: 14
abundance: once
j_gene: TRBJ2-1
CDR3nt: TGTGCCAGCACCCCGGGGAGCGGGGTGAACGAGCAGTTCTTC
CDR3aa: CASTPGSGVNEQFF

v_gene: TRBV5-5
d_gene: .
len: 18
abundance: few
j_gene: TRBJ2-7
CDR3nt: TGTGCCAGCAGCTGGCGCTACGGGTATACGACGTACCTCTACGAGCAGTACTTC
CDR3aa: CASSWRYGYTTYLYEQYF

v_gene: TRBV7-2
d_gene: .
len: 13
abundance: .
j_gene: TRBJ2-1
CDR3nt: TGTGCCAGCAGCTTATTCCCAAACAATGAGCAGTTCTTC
CDR3aa: CASSLFPNNEQFF

v_gene: TRBV20-1
d_gene: TRBD1
len: 15
abundance: many
j_gene: TRBJ2-1
CDR3nt: TGCAGTGCAGCAGACAGGGGGCAGGAGGTCAATGAGCAGTTCTTC
CDR3aa: CSAADRGQEVNEQFF

v_gene: TRBV5-1
d_gene: TRBD2
len: 16
abundance: few
j_gene: TRBJ2-3
CDR3nt: TGCGCCAGCAGAGTCGGTAGCGGGTTAACCTCGGATACGCAGTATTTT
CDR3aa: CASRVGSGLTSDTQYF

v_gene: TRBV20-1
d_gene: TRBD1
len: 13
abundance: .
j_gene: TRBJ2-7
CDR3nt: TGCAGTGCTGCCTCGGGACAGGCCTACGAGCAGTACTTC
CDR3aa: CSAASGQAYEQYF

v_gene: TRBV20-1
d_gene: .
len: 11
abundance: few
j_gene: TRBJ2-2
CDR3nt: TGCAGTGCTAAGCCCCCCGGGGAGCTGTTTTTT
CDR3aa: CSAKPPGELFF

v_gene: TRBV20-1
d_gene: .
len: 11
abundance: .
j_gene: TRBJ2-7
CDR3nt: TGCAGTGCTAGAGCCCAATACGAGCAGTACTTC
CDR3aa: CSARAQYEQYF

v_gene: TRBV7-7
d_gene: TRBD2
len: 15
abundance: .
j_gene: TRBJ2-5
CDR3nt: TGTGCTAGCAGCCCGGGACTAGCGGCTTCGGAGACCCAGTACTTC
CDR3aa: CASSPGLAASETQYF

v_gene: TRBV20-1
d_gene: .
len: 14
abundance: many
j_gene: TRBJ2-1
CDR3nt: TGCAGTGCTAGAGTTAGGGTCTTGGGCAATGAGCAGTTCTTC
CDR3aa: CSARVRVLGNEQFF

v_gene: TRBV20-1
d_gene: .
len: 14
abundance: .
j_gene: TRBJ2-5
CDR3nt: TGCAGTGCTAGAGGGCTTGGGAACCAAGAGACCCAGTACTTC
CDR3aa: CSARGLGNQETQYF

v_gene: TRBV3-1
d_gene: TRBD1
len: 15
abundance: .
j_gene: TRBJ2-7
CDR3nt: TGTGCCACCAGCAAGGGATCTCAGGGGGTCTACGAGCAGTACTTC
CDR3aa: CATSKGSQGVYEQYF

v_gene: TRBV7-9
d_gene: .
len: 17
abundance: many
j_gene: TRBJ2-1
CDR3nt: TGTGCCAGCAGCTCCCCCTACAGGGAAAGCTCCTACAATGAGCAGTTCTTC
CDR3aa: CASSSPYRESSYNEQFF

v_gene: TRBV20-1
d_gene: .
len: 14
abundance: few
j_gene: TRBJ2-5
CDR3nt: TGCAGTGCTAGTTTGGGACAAGTGAGAAAGACCCAGTACTTC
CDR3aa: CSASLGQVRKTQYF

v_gene: TRBV12-3/TRBV12-4
d_gene: TRBD1
len: 14
abundance: .
j_gene: TRBJ1-1
CDR3nt: TGTGCCAGCAGATGGGACAGGGGTTTCACTGAAGCTTTCTTT
CDR3aa: CASRWDRGFTEAFF

v_gene: TRBV3-1
d_gene: .
len: 12
abundance: many
j_gene: TRBJ2-3
CDR3nt: TGTGCCAGCAGCCAAGCCTTGTCGCCGCAGTATTTT
CDR3aa: CASSQALSPQYF

v_gene: TRBV28
d_gene: .
len: 15
abundance: few
j_gene: TRBJ2-7
CDR3nt: TGTGCCAGCAGTTTACCGGGGGCATCGACCTACGAGCAGTACTTC
CDR3aa: CASSLPGASTYEQYF

v_gene: TRBV12-3/TRBV12-4
d_gene: .
len: 15
abundance: few
j_gene: TRBJ1-1
CDR3nt: TGTGCCAGCACCCGAATGGGGGGGGCGTTTTCTGAAGCTTTCTTT
CDR3aa: CASTRMGGAFSEAFF

v_gene: TRBV5-4
d_gene: .
len: 15
abundance: .
j_gene: TRBJ2-1
CDR3nt: TGTGCCAGCAGCCGACAGGAGAGCTCCTACAATGAGCAGTTCTTC
CDR3aa: CASSRQESSYNEQFF

v_gene: TRBV5-1
d_gene: .
len: 13
abundance: .
j_gene: TRBJ2-1
CDR3nt: TGCGCCAGCAGCTTGGCTGGGGTCGATGAGCAGTTCTTC
CDR3aa: CASSLAGVDEQFF

v_gene: TRBV3-1
d_gene: .
len: 15
abundance: .
j_gene: TRBJ2-5
CDR3nt: TGTGCCAGCAGCCATAACTGGGGGCCCACGGAGACCCAGTACTTC
CDR3aa: CASSHNWGPTETQYF

v_gene: TRBV29-1
d_gene: TRBD1
len: 14
abundance: many
j_gene: TRBJ2-3
CDR3nt: TGCAGCGTTGGACAGGGGGAGATCACAGATACGCAGTATTTT
CDR3aa: CSVGQGEITDTQYF

v_gene: TRBV29-1
d_gene: TRBD1
len: 14
abundance: .
j_gene: TRBJ1-2
CDR3nt: TGCAGTGGGACAGGGGGCCTCGGAAGCTATGGCTACACCTTC
CDR3aa: CSGTGGLGSYGYTF

v_gene: TRBV7-7
d_gene: .
len: 15
abundance: .
j_gene: TRBJ2-1
CDR3nt: TGTGCCAGCACACCGGGGCCAGAACCTTACAATGAGCAGTTCTTC
CDR3aa: CASTPGPEPYNEQFF

v_gene: TRBV6-1
d_gene: TRBD2
len: 14
abundance: .
j_gene: TRBJ2-7
CDR3nt: TGTGCCAGCAGACACGGACTAGCGGGGACGAGCGAATACTTC
CDR3aa: CASRHGLAGTSEYF

v_gene: TRBV20-1
d_gene: .
len: 13
abundance: few
j_gene: TRBJ2-4
CDR3nt: TGCAGTGGAATTAGTACAGCCAAAAACATTCAGTACTTT
CDR3aa: CSGISTAKNIQYF

v_gene: TRBV28
d_gene: TRBD1
len: 14
abundance: few
j_gene: TRBJ2-7
CDR3nt: TGTGTCGATAAGTCGGACAGGGGGTCCTACGAGCAGTACTTC
CDR3aa: CVDKSDRGSYEQYF

v_gene: TRBV29-1
d_gene: TRBD2
len: 15
abundance: few
j_gene: TRBJ2-5
CDR3nt: TGCAGCGTCGGACGGGACACGGGGGGGCAAGAGACCCAGTACTTC
CDR3aa: CSVGRDTGGQETQYF

v_gene: TRBV12-3/TRBV12-4
d_gene: TRBD1
len: 15
abundance: many
j_gene: TRBJ1-4
CDR3nt: TGTGCCAGCAGTCCCGACAGGGGCGGGGGGGGAAAACTGTTTTTT
CDR3aa: CASSPDRGGGGKLFF

v_gene: TRBV6-1
d_gene: TRBD1
len: 17
abundance: .
j_gene: TRBJ2-6
CDR3nt: TGTGCCAGCAGCTCGGCCTTTACAGGGGCCGGGGCCAACGTCCTGACTTTC
CDR3aa: CASSSAFTGAGANVLTF

v_gene: TRBV12-3/TRBV12-4
d_gene: TRBD2
len: 17
abundance: many
j_gene: TRBJ2-2
CDR3nt: TGTGCCAGCAGTCCCCTCCGCGGGAGAAGGGACACCGGGGAGCTGTTTTTT
CDR3aa: CASSPLRGRRDTGELFF

v_gene: TRBV12-3/TRBV12-4
d_gene: .
len: 12
abundance: many
j_gene: TRBJ1-1
CDR3nt: TGTGCCAGCAGCCCTCGTGGGCGGGATGCTTTCTTT
CDR3aa: CASSPRGRDAFF

v_gene: TRBV12-3/TRBV12-4
d_gene: .
len: 14
abundance: .
j_gene: TRBJ1-1
CDR3nt: TGTGCCAGCAGTTTAGCAGTGGCGCGCTCTGAAGCTTTCTTT
CDR3aa: CASSLAVARSEAFF

v_gene: TRBV7-9
d_gene: .
len: 12
abundance: many
j_gene: TRBJ2-1
CDR3nt: TGTGCCAGCAGTCTTGCGGAGGGTGAGCAGTTCTTC
CDR3aa: CASSLAEGEQFF

v_gene: TRBV23-1
d_gene: TRBD1
len: 16
abundance: few
j_gene: TRBJ2-5
CDR3nt: TGCGCCAGCAGTCAACAATACAGGGGCTTGGGCGAGACCCAGCACTTC
CDR3aa: CASSQQYRGLGETQHF

v_gene: TRBV28
d_gene: .
len: 14
abundance: .
j_gene: TRBJ2-5
CDR3nt: TGTGCCAGCAGTCTCCAGGGGGAGGGGGAGACCCAGTACTTC
CDR3aa: CASSLQGEGETQYF

v_gene: TRBV6-1
d_gene: TRBD1
len: 15
abundance: few
j_gene: TRBJ2-7
CDR3nt: TGTGCCAGCAGCTTCACCGGGACAGGGGAGGGCGAGCAGTACTTC
CDR3aa: CASSFTGTGEGEQYF

v_gene: TRBV20-1
d_gene: TRBD2
len: 20
abundance: .
j_gene: TRBJ2-3
CDR3nt: TGCTGTGCTAGAGCCCGCGGACTAGCGGGGGGCCGTATTCACACAGATACGCAGTATTTT
CDR3aa: CCARARGLAGGRIHTDTQYF

v_gene: TRBV29-1
d_gene: TRBD1
len: 13
abundance: many
j_gene: TRBJ1-2
CDR3nt: TGCAGCGTTATGGAGGGGGCGCTCGGTGGCTACACCTTC
CDR3aa: CSVMEGALGGYTF

v_gene: TRBV27
d_gene: .
len: 14
abundance: .
j_gene: TRBJ2-2
CDR3nt: TGTGCCAGTTCCCCCGGGACCGAAACCGGGGAGCTGTTTTTT
CDR3aa: CASSPGTETGELFF